The 23 T cell receptor beta chains below all came from one sample that was sequenced in a study of identifying expanded T cells in peripheral blood. Using immunoSEQ multiplex PCR, the repertoire was profiled, and TCRdb retains in-frame clones only, with some absent. The sample has 65,000 to 95,000 clones, 85% to 90% seen once. Sequencing was done on a sample of blood. The receptors derive from a person aged 18 to 70 in good health.

The V and J genes are TRBV5-1 and TRBJ2-3; perhaps TRBD1 as D (6 bases). This CDR3 is built from 14 residues. V lost 5 bases to trimming and J lost 2 bases, with 12 bases between them. The germline V gene has CDR1 SGHRS and CDR2 YFSETQ. The CDR3 region has the DNA TGCGCCAGCAGGGAAGGACAGACCACAGATACGCAGTATTTT. Amino acids: CASREGQTTDTQYF.

The chain employs TRBV6-6 and TRBJ1-1; D not certain. This CDR3 is built from 14 residues. The germline V gene encodes CDR1 MNHNY and CDR2 SVGAGI (reference sequence). Trimming removed 0 bases at V and 5 bases at J, with 10 bases between. This CDR3 is CASSYSDIGTEAFF. In DNA form, the CDR3 reads TGTGCCAGCAGTTACTCTGATATCGGAACTGAAGCTTTCTTT.

The V call is TRBV5-4, the J call TRBJ2-7; 8 bases align to TRBD2. The germline V gene encodes CDR1 SGHNT and CDR2 YYREEE (reference sequence). With 1 base clipped from V and 3 bases from J, the junction kept 6 bases outside the gene matches. This CDR3 comprises 15 residues. CDR3 sequence (DNA): TGTGCCAGCAGCTTGTCCCCGGGGGGGAACTACGAGCAGTACTTC. Amino acids: CASSLSPGGNYEQYF.

CDR3 protein: CASSLVTGSYGYTF. The CDR3 coding sequence is TGTGCCAGCAGCTTAGTCACAGGGAGCTATGGCTACACCTTC. This sequence joins TRBV11-2 and TRBJ1-2, with a tentative D call TRBD1 (6 bases). The V gene lost 1 base and the J gene lost 4 bases, with 10 bases spanning the gap. Per the germline V gene, CDR1 is SGHAT and CDR2 is FQNNGV. This CDR3 is 14 amino acids long.

The V and J genes are TRBV7-9 and TRBJ1-1; TRBD1 might be the D (5 bases). V lost 3 bases and J 2 bases, leaving 16 bases between the germline ends. The CDR3 runs to 16 residues. Germline V gene data show CDR1 as SEHNR and CDR2 as FQNEAQ (reference sequence). CDR3 sequence: CASSFPTAGVNTEAFF. CDR3 bases: TGTGCCAGCAGCTTCCCGACAGCCGGGGTAAACACTGAAGCTTTCTTT.

This rearrangement joins TRBV11-3 to TRBJ2-2, with a weak D call TRBD1 (5 bases). This CDR3 is 15 amino acids long. The germline gives CDR1 SGHNT, CDR2 YENEEA. Trimming removed 1 base from V and 5 bases from J, with 11 bases in between. The CDR3 nucleotides read TGTGCCAGCAGCTTAGGGGGCGGTGGTACCGGGGAGCTGTTTTTT. Translating it yields CASSLGGGGTGELFF.

This clone occurred once. The chain joins TRBV4-3 to TRBJ1-2, with D tentatively TRBD1 (5 bases). Germline V lookup: CDR1 LGHNA, CDR2 YSLEER. There are 14 residues in the CDR3. V gave up 0 bases and J gave up 3 bases, with 8 bases separating them. CDR3 sequence reads: CASSQESRDYGYTF. The CDR3 bases are TGCGCCAGCAGCCAAGAGAGCAGGGACTATGGCTACACCTTC.

The chain is built from TRBV28 and TRBJ2-2; 10 nucleotides line up with TRBD2. The CDR3 has 19 residues. Germline V gene sequence: CDR1 MDHEN, CDR2 SYDVKM. The V segment lost 3 bases and the J segment 3 bases; nucleotides outside the gene matches: 13. The CDR3 protein is CASSLMREGLAVDTGELFF. The CDR3 bases are TGTGCCAGCAGTTTGATGAGGGAAGGACTAGCGGTTGACACCGGGGAGCTGTTTTTT.

This chain links TRBV5-6 with TRBJ2-2, with D perhaps TRBD1 (6 bases). The CDR3 totals 16 residues. Germline-derived CDR1 and CDR2 are SGHDT and YYEEEE. The V end was cut by 4 bases, the J end by 3 bases, with 16 bases between. As DNA, the CDR3 is TGTGCCAGCAGCCAACGACGGGACATCTACACCGGGGAGCTGTTTTTT. It specifies CASSQRRDIYTGELFF.

The rearrangement links TRBV5-6 to TRBJ1-1, with D hard to call. In germline, CDR1 is SGHDT, CDR2 YYEEEE. The length of the CDR3 is 11 residues. V lost 0 bases to trimming and J lost 3 bases, with 0 bases between them. The CDR3 here is CASSLDTEAFF. DNA of the CDR3: TGTGCCAGCAGCTTGGACACTGAAGCTTTCTTT.

The chain recombines TRBV6-1 with TRBJ1-2; D gene unclear. The CDR3 has 15 amino acids. V was shortened by 7 bases and J by 4 bases, with 19 bases between the two germline ends. Germline-derived CDR1 and CDR2 are MNHNS and SASEGT. In DNA, the CDR3 is TGTGCCAGCAACCCGGACGGCTCGGAGGGCTATGGCTACACCTTC. Protein sequence: CASNPDGSEGYGYTF.

The gene calls are TRBV30 and TRBJ2-1; 11 nucleotides agree with TRBD2. The V and J ends lost 8 bases and 6 bases, in that order; junction bases with no gene match: 6. CDR1 and CDR2 from the germline V gene are GTSNPN and SVGIG (reference sequence). CDR3 size: 13 residues. In DNA form, the CDR3 reads TGTGCCCAGACGGGACTAGCGGTCAATGAGCAGTTCTTC. Residues: CAQTGLAVNEQFF.

This chain connects TRBV12-5 to TRBJ1-1; 10 bases are a match to TRBD1. The CDR3 has 11 amino acids. CDR1 is LGHNT and CDR2 is FRNRAP in the germline V gene. V lost 6 bases, J lost 11 bases, and 3 bases stayed unmatched. The CDR3 protein is CASGRDRGAFF. CDR3 DNA sequence: TGTGCTAGTGGCCGGGACAGGGGCGCTTTCTTT.

This chain links TRBV6-5 with TRBJ1-5; D possibly corresponds to TRBD1 (5 bases). Trimming removed 6 bases from V and 11 bases from J, with 23 bases in between. This CDR3 contains 15 residues. Germline V gene data show CDR1 as MNHEY and CDR2 as SVGAGI. The CDR3 is CASSPPGTGKGAQHF. CDR3 DNA: TGTGCCAGCAGCCCCCCCGGGACCGGTAAAGGGGCCCAGCATTTT.

This sequence joins TRBV5-1 and TRBJ2-3; 7 bases align to TRBD1. Per the germline V gene, CDR1 is SGHRS and CDR2 is YFSETQ. The CDR3 covers 16 residues. Trimming at V came to 4 bases and at J to 2 bases, leaving 10 bases not matched to a gene. CDR3 in amino acids: CASSPLRTGDTDTQYF. For the CDR3, the DNA is TGCGCCAGCAGCCCCCTTAGGACAGGCGACACAGATACGCAGTATTTT.

The rearrangement joins TRBV7-9 to TRBJ2-7, with D perhaps matching TRBD1 or TRBD2 (5 bases each). This CDR3 comprises 13 residues. Germline-derived CDR1 and CDR2 are SEHNR and FQNEAQ (reference sequence). V lost 0 bases and J 4 bases, leaving 7 bases between the germline ends. The CDR3 region is CASSLAGRYEQYF. CDR3 sequence (DNA): TGTGCCAGCAGCTTAGCGGGACGGTACGAGCAGTACTTC.

This clone has just a few counts. At one boundary the junction diverges from the germline segment, which might be a read error. The chain is built from TRBV2 and TRBJ1-2; TRBD1 matches 10 bases. The CDR3 sequence is 11 residues long. Germline assignment: CDR1 SNHLY and CDR2 FYNNEI. DNA of the CDR3: TGTGCCAGCAAGTATCCGGGACAGGGGAACTTC. Its translation is CASKYPGQGNF.

The chain links TRBV7-2 to TRBJ1-2; D possibly corresponds to TRBD1 (6 bases). Trimming stripped 2 bases from V and 4 bases from J, with 14 bases between. The CDR3 consists of 15 residues. Germline V lookup: CDR1 SGHTA, CDR2 FQGNSA. CDR3 nucleotide sequence: TGTGCCAGCAGCTTACAGGCAGGGGCGGCCTATGGCTACACCTTC. Its protein is CASSLQAGAAYGYTF. Full variable domain (missing parts from reference TRBV7-2 and TRBJ1-2): GAGVSQSPSNKVTEKGKDVELRCDPISGHTALYWYRQSLGQGLEFLIYFQGNSAPDKSGLPSDRFSAERTGGSVSTLTIQRTQQEDSAVYLCASSLQAGAAYGYTFGSGTRLTVV.

The rearrangement links TRBV11-2 to TRBJ2-7; 7 bases are shared with TRBD2. V lost 4 bases and J lost 2; bases outside the gene matches: 8. The V gene's germline CDR1 is SGHAT and CDR2 FQNNGV. This CDR3 has 15 residues. As DNA, the CDR3 is TGTGCCAGCAGCTCCAGTGCTAGCGGCACCTACGAGCAGTACTTC. Protein: CASSSSASGTYEQYF.

V is TRBV28 and J is TRBJ2-6; the D is unclear. Germline CDR1 MDHEN, CDR2 SYDVKM. V lost 5 bases to trimming and J lost 0 bases, with 8 bases between them. The CDR3 spans 15 residues. For the CDR3, the DNA is TGTGCCAGCAGTGGTTCACGCTCTGGGGCCAACGTCCTGACTTTC. Its translation is CASSGSRSGANVLTF.

The chain recombines TRBV5-5 with TRBJ2-7, with no clear D. Trimming cost V 3 bases and J 5 bases, with 15 bases left between them. CDR1 and CDR2 (germline): SGHKS, YYEKEE (reference sequence). The CDR3 has 14 amino acids. The CDR3 loop is CASSYNPAWDEQYF. The CDR3 DNA reads TGTGCCAGCAGCTACAACCCCGCCTGGGACGAGCAGTACTTC. Full variable domain (remainder filled in from reference TRBV5-5 and TRBJ2-7): DAGVTQSPTHLIKTRGQQVTLRCSPISGHKSVSWYQQVLGQGPQFIFQYYEKEERGRGNFPDRFSARQFPNYSSELNVNALLLGDSALYLCASSYNPAWDEQYFGPGTRLTVT.

The chain has TRBV6-4 and TRBJ2-1; 10 nucleotides align to TRBD2. The junction had 10 bases not matched to a gene; V was cut back by 6 bases and J by 5 bases. Germline V gene sequence: CDR1 MRHNA, CDR2 SNTAGT. The CDR3 spans 16 residues. The DNA for the CDR3 is TGTGCCAGCAGCTTAACCGGGACTAGCGTGGACAATGAGCAGTTCTTC. Its translation: CASSLTGTSVDNEQFF.

This clone was seen just once. V gene TRBV30 combines with J gene TRBJ1-1; D unclear. The CDR3 has 13 residues. The germline V and J ends were trimmed by 1 base and 4 bases, with 10 bases remaining between them. Germline V gene data show CDR1 as GTSNPN and CDR2 as SVGIG (reference sequence). CDR3 residues: CAWSDGEPTEAFF. The CDR3 DNA is TGTGCCTGGAGTGACGGAGAACCCACTGAAGCTTTCTTT.